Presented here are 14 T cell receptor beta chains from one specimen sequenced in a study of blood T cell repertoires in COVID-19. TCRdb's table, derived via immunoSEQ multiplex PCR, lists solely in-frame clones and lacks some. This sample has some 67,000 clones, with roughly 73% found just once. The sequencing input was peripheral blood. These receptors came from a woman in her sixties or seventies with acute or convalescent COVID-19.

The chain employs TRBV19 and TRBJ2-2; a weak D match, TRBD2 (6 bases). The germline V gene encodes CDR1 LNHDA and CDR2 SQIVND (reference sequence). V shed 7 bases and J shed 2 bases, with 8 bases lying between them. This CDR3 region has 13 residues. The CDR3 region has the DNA TGTGCCAGTACGGGGGATAACACCGGGGAGCTGTTTTTT. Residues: CASTGDNTGELFF.

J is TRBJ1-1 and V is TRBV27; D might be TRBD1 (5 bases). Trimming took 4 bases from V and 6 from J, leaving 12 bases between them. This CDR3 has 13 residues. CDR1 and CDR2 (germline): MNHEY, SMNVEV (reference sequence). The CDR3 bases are TGTGCCAGCAGTTGGGCAGGGCCCTCTGAAGCTTTCTTT. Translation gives CASSWAGPSEAFF.

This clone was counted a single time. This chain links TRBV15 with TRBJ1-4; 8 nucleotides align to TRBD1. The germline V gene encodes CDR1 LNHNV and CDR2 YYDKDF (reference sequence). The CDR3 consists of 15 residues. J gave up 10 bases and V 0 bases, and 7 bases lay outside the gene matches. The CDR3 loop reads CATSREGQAIGKLFF. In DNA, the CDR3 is TGTGCCACCAGCAGAGAGGGACAGGCGATCGGAAAACTGTTTTTT.

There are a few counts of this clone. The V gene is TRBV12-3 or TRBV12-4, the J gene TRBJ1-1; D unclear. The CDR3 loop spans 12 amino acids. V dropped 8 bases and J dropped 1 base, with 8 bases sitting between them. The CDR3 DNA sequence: TGTGCCAGCGTAGATGAGAACACTGAAGCTTTCTTT. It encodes CASVDENTEAFF.

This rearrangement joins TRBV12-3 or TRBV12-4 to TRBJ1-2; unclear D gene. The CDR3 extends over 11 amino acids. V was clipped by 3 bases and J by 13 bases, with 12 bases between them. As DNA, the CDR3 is TGTGCCAGCAGTTTCTCAGGAGCGGGCACCTTC. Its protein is CASSFSGAGTF.

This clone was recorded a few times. CDR3 sequence: CASSRLAGVQETQYF. The CDR3, as DNA: TGCGCCAGCAGCCGACTAGCGGGGGTCCAAGAGACCCAGTACTTC. The genes are TRBV4-1 and TRBJ2-5; 12 bases are a match to TRBD2. After removal of 4 bases from V and 1 base from J, the junction contained 1 base not matched to a gene. Germline loops: CDR1 MGHRA, CDR2 YSYEKL. The CDR3 spans 15 residues.

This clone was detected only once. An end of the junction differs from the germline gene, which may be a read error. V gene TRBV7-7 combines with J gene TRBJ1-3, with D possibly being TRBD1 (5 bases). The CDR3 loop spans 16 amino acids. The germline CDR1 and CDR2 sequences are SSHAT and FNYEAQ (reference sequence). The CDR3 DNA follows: TGTGCTAGCAGCCGCGGGACGGGACTTTCTGGAAACACCATATATTTT. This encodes CASSRGTGLSGNTIYF.

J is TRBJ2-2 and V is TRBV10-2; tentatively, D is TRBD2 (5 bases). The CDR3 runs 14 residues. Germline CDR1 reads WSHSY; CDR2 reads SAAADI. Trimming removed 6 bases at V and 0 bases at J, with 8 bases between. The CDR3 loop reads CASRMGANTGELFF. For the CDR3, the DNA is TGCGCCAGCAGGATGGGAGCGAACACCGGGGAGCTGTTTTTT.

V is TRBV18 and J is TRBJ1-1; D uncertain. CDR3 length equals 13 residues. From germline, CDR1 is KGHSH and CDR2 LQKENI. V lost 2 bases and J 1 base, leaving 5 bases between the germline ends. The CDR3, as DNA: TGTGCCAGCTCACCATCCGGGAACACTGAAGCTTTCTTT. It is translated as CASSPSGNTEAFF.

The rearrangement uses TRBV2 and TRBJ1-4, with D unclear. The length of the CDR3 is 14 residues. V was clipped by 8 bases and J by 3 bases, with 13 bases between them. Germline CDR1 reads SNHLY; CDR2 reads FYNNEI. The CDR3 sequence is CASCDRHSNEKLFF. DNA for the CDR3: TGTGCCAGCTGCGATCGCCACTCTAATGAAAAACTGTTTTTT. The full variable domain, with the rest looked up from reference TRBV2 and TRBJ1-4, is EPEVTQTPSHQVTQMGQEVILRCVPISNHLYFYWYRQILGQKVEFLVSFYNNEISEKSEIFDDQFSVERPDGSNFTLKIRSTKLEDSAMYFCASCDRHSNEKLFFGSGTQLSVL.

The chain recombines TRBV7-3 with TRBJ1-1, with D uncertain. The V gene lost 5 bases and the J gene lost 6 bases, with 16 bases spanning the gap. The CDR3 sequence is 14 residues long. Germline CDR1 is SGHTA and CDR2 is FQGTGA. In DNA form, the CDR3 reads TGTGCCAGCAGCCCCCGCCCGGGTGGTGCTGAAGCTTTCTTT. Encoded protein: CASSPRPGGAEAFF.

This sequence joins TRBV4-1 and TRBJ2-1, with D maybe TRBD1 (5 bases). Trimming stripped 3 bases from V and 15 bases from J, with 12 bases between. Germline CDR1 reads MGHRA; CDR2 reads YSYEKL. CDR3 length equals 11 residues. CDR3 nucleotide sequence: TGCGCCAGCAGCCAGGGGCCGAGGCTGTTCTTC. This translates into CASSQGPRLFF.

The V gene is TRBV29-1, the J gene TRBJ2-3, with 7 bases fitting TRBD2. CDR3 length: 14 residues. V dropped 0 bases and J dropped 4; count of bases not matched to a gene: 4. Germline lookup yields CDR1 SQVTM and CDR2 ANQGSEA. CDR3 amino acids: CSVEDRRGADTQYF. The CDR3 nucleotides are TGCAGCGTTGAAGACCGACGGGGGGCAGATACGCAGTATTTT.

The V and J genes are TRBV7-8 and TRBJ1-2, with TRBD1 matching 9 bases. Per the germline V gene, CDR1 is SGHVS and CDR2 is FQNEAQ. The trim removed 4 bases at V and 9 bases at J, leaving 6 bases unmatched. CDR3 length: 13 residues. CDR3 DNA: TGTGCCAGCAGCTCCGCCGGGACAGGGCGCTACACCTTC. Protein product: CASSSAGTGRYTF.